A single sample is the source of the 23 T cell receptor beta chains below, sequenced in a study of blood T cell repertoires in COVID-19. Some clones are missing from TCRdb's copy, which holds only in-frame ones; the method was immunoSEQ multiplex PCR. The table has around 320,000 clones, under 90% seen once. Sequencing was performed on peripheral blood. Receptors were obtained from a woman aged 25 to 39 with COVID-19, enrolled during active disease.

The chain recombines TRBV10-2 with TRBJ1-5; weak D call: TRBD1 (5 bases). Looked up from germline, CDR1 is WSHSY and CDR2 is SAAADI. V shed 4 bases and J shed 5 bases, with 12 bases lying between them. The CDR3 has 14 amino acids. The CDR3 DNA follows: TGCGCCAGCAGTGGCCAACAGGCATATCAGCCCCAGCATTTT. Protein product: CASSGQQAYQPQHF.

This rearrangement joins TRBV28 to TRBJ2-5, with 8 bases that match TRBD2. Per germline, CDR1 MDHEN and CDR2 SYDVKM. V lost 7 bases, J lost 1 base, and 11 bases stayed unmatched. This CDR3 is 16 amino acids long. The CDR3 DNA reads as TGTGCCAGCACTGAGTTAGCGGGGAGAATCCAAGAGACCCAGTACTTC. Translation: CASTELAGRIQETQYF.

J is TRBJ1-5 and V is TRBV3-1 (or the pseudogene TRBV3-2); D is ambiguous. CDR3 length: 13 residues. Germline V gives CDR1 LGHDT, CDR2 YNNKEL (reference sequence). V lost 2 bases and J lost 10, with 12 bases in between. CDR3 nucleotide sequence: TGTGCCAGCAGCCAACCAGCGACGGGACCCCAGCATTTT. As protein: CASSQPATGPQHF.

Comment on this clone: The junction and the germline gene differ at one end; a read error may be behind it. This chain links TRBV7-9 with TRBJ1-1; D not resolved. The CDR3 length is 13 residues. Germline V gives CDR1 SEHNR, CDR2 FQNEAQ (reference sequence). Written as DNA, the CDR3 is TGTGCCAGCCGCTTGGATTCTGGGCATGAAGCTTTCTTT. This encodes CASRLDSGHEAFF. The complete variable domain, with remaining parts taken from reference TRBV7-9 and TRBJ1-1, reads DTGVSQNPRHKITKRGQNVTFRCDPISEHNRLYWYRQTLGQGPEFLTYFQNEAQLEKSRLLSDRFSAERPKGSFSTLEIQRTEQGDSAMYLCASRLDSGHEAFFGQGTRLTVV.

With regard to this clone: It differs at one base from a far larger clone, so likely a read error. This same CDR3 is encoded by further DNA sequences in the sample. This chain connects TRBV5-6 to TRBJ2-7; 7 bases line up with TRBD1. J gave up 1 base and V 3 bases, and 1 base lay outside the gene matches. CDR3 length: 13 residues. CDR1 SGHDT and CDR2 YYEEEE come from the germline V gene. The chain's CDR3 is CASSWDSSYEQYF. The CDR3 region has the DNA TGTGCCAGCAGCTGGGACAGTTCCTACGAGCAGTACTTC.

This clone has only a few counts. The rearrangement joins TRBV7-7 to TRBJ2-2, with 7 bases aligning to TRBD2. CDR1 is SSHAT, CDR2 FNYEAQ, per germline (reference sequence). The CDR3 has 16 amino acids. V shed 3 bases and J 0 bases; nucleotides not matched to a gene: 4. CDR3 loop: CASSLKAGANTGELFF. The CDR3 DNA sequence: TGTGCCAGCAGCTTGAAGGCGGGGGCGAACACCGGGGAGCTGTTTTTT.

The CDR3 bases are TGTGCCAGCAGCGGGGGTCAGCCCCAGCATTTT. This translates into CASSGGQPQHF. The V and J genes are TRBV6-6 and TRBJ1-5, with a weak D call TRBD1 (5 bases). The CDR3 extends over 11 amino acids. V dropped 6 bases and J dropped 6 bases, with 6 bases sitting between them. Looked up from germline, CDR1 is MNHNY and CDR2 is SVGAGI (reference sequence).

This clone was observed a single time. The chain has TRBV7-7 and TRBJ2-3, with 9 bases that match TRBD1. This CDR3 is built from 15 residues. Trimming took 4 bases from V and 8 from J; bases not matched to a gene: 10. Germline values: CDR1 SSHAT, CDR2 FNYEAQ (reference sequence). The CDR3 is CASSSGTGTVRTQYF. The CDR3, as DNA: TGTGCCAGCAGCTCGGGGACAGGGACGGTGCGTACGCAGTATTTT. Full variable domain (rest looked up from reference TRBV7-7 and TRBJ2-3): GAGVSQSPRYKVTKRGQDVTLRCDPISSHATLYWYQQALGQGPEFLTYFNYEAQPDKSGLPSDRFSAERPEGSISTLTIQRTEQRDSAMYRCASSSGTGTVRTQYFGPGTRLTVL.

V usage is TRBV7-9 and J usage is TRBJ1-1; the D gene is possibly TRBD1 (6 bases). CDR1 and CDR2 from the germline V gene are SEHNR and FQNEAQ (reference sequence). Trimming took off 5 bases at V and 4 bases at J, with 11 bases between the two ends. There are 13 residues in the CDR3. The CDR3 loop is CASSLEGGTEAFF. The CDR3 DNA reads TGTGCCAGCAGCCTCGAAGGGGGCACTGAAGCTTTCTTT.

V usage is TRBV3-1 (or the pseudogene TRBV3-2) and J usage is TRBJ2-1; D is ambiguous. Germline V CDR1 and CDR2: LGHDT, YNNKEL (reference sequence). This CDR3 is built from 17 residues. The V end was cut by 6 bases, the J end by 0 bases, with 18 bases between. The CDR3 nucleotides read TGTGCCAGCAGGGCCATGCCAGGCTCCAGCTCCTACAATGAGCAGTTCTTC. Translating gives CASRAMPGSSSYNEQFF.

This clone occurred once. The chain links TRBV19 to TRBJ2-7; 8 bases map to TRBD1. Germline CDR1 LNHDA, CDR2 SQIVND (reference sequence). V shed 6 bases, J shed 6 bases, and the junction held 13 bases outside the gene matches. The length of the CDR3 is 15 residues. The CDR3 DNA reads TGTGCCAGTAGGCCTCACTGGGGACAGGAAGGCGAGCAGTACTTC. This codes for CASRPHWGQEGEQYF.

The chain employs TRBV15 and TRBJ1-1; D gene uncertain. Germline-derived CDR1 and CDR2 are LNHNV and YYDKDF (reference sequence). V was shortened by 0 bases and J by 8 bases, with 7 bases between the two germline ends. The CDR3 has 12 amino acids. CDR3 coding DNA: TGTGCCACCAGCAGAGATCGAGGAGAAGCTTTCTTT. It specifies CATSRDRGEAFF.

The chain couples TRBV19 to TRBJ2-4, with TRBD1 identical over 7 bases. The CDR3 totals 14 residues. The V gene end was trimmed by 3 bases and the J gene end by 1 base; junction bases not matched to a gene: 0. Germline V lookup: CDR1 LNHDA, CDR2 SQIVND (reference sequence). The CDR3 loop is CASSIRGAKNIQYF. Here the CDR3 DNA reads TGTGCCAGTAGTATCAGGGGGGCCAAAAACATTCAGTACTTC.

This chain links TRBV27 with TRBJ1-2; the D is unclear. This CDR3 comprises 16 residues. V shed 0 bases and J shed 0 bases, with 11 bases lying between them. Per the germline V gene, CDR1 is MNHEY and CDR2 is SMNVEV (reference sequence). This chain's CDR3 is CASSLSYSLANYGYTF. Written as DNA, the CDR3 is TGTGCCAGCAGTTTATCGTACAGCTTAGCTAACTATGGCTACACCTTC.

J is TRBJ1-3 and V is TRBV5-4, with TRBD1 as a possible D gene (5 bases). The CDR3 consists of 16 residues. V was trimmed by 4 bases and J by 0 bases, leaving 14 bases between them. Germline-derived CDR1 and CDR2 are SGHNT and YYREEE (reference sequence). CDR3 amino acids: CASSRRGASSGNTIYF. In nucleotides, the CDR3 is TGTGCCAGCAGCCGTCGCGGGGCTAGCTCTGGAAACACCATATATTTT.

The genes are TRBV5-5 and TRBJ2-5; 7 bases are a match to TRBD2. The CDR3 runs 16 residues. The germline gives CDR1 SGHKS, CDR2 YYEKEE (reference sequence). V lost 1 base, J lost 5 bases, and 11 bases stayed unmatched. In nucleotides, the CDR3 is TGTGCCAGCAGCTTGTTGTTGGGGAGGGCGGGTGAGACCCAGTACTTC. Its protein is CASSLLLGRAGETQYF.

The chain carries TRBV6-5 and TRBJ2-1; D not certain. Trimming stripped 4 bases from V and 9 bases from J, with 7 bases between. This CDR3 contains 11 residues. CDR1 and CDR2 (germline): MNHEY, SVGAGI. CDR3 protein: CASSSVREQFF. CDR3 sequence (DNA): TGTGCCAGCAGTTCTGTGCGTGAGCAGTTCTTC.

The rearrangement uses TRBV27 and TRBJ2-7; 9 bases are a match to TRBD2. CDR1 and CDR2 from the germline V gene are MNHEY and SMNVEV (reference sequence). With V trimmed by 5 bases and J by 6 bases, 8 bases remained unmatched. The CDR3 sequence is 14 residues long. CDR3 amino acids: CASSPLGLAGEQYF. In DNA, the CDR3 is TGTGCCAGCAGTCCCTTGGGACTAGCTGGCGAGCAGTACTTC.

The rearrangement joins TRBV28 to TRBJ1-5; 9 bases map to TRBD1. Trimming removed 4 bases from V and 7 bases from J; junction bases left unmatched: 2. The germline gives CDR1 MDHEN, CDR2 SYDVKM. The CDR3 length is 13 residues. This chain's CDR3 is CASSYRGPQPQHF. The CDR3 nucleotides are TGTGCCAGCAGTTACAGGGGGCCCCAGCCCCAGCATTTT.

This chain joins TRBV7-9 and TRBJ1-2; TRBD1 agrees at 10 bases. V shed 1 base, J shed 8 bases, and the junction held 4 bases outside the gene matches. Germline V gene sequence: CDR1 SEHNR, CDR2 FQNEAQ (reference sequence). The CDR3 is 14 amino acids. The CDR3 DNA reads as TGTGCCAGCAGCTTAGGCCTGGGACAGGGGGGCTACACCTTC. Amino acids: CASSLGLGQGGYTF.

This clone was recorded once. The chain is built from TRBV4-1 and TRBJ2-3; no firm D call. The germline gives CDR1 MGHRA, CDR2 YSYEKL. The CDR3 is 11 residues long. The V end lost 3 bases, the J end lost 6 bases, and 4 bases lay between the germline ends. The CDR3 region is CASSHHDTQYF. The CDR3 coding sequence is TGCGCCAGCAGCCACCATGATACGCAGTATTTT.

The gene calls are TRBV5-1 and TRBJ2-1; 11 bases match TRBD2. This CDR3 has 15 residues. The junction had 6 bases not matched to a gene; V was cut back by 4 bases and J by 6 bases. Germline values: CDR1 SGHRS, CDR2 YFSETQ. CDR3 coding DNA: TGCGCCAGCAGCCCCCTAGCGGGGGGCTCCAATGAGCAGTTCTTC. Translation: CASSPLAGGSNEQFF.

V gene TRBV19 combines with J gene TRBJ1-2; tentatively, D is TRBD1 (6 bases). CDR1 is LNHDA and CDR2 is SQIVND in the germline V gene (reference sequence). The CDR3 is made up of 14 amino acids. V was cut by 5 bases and J by 6 bases, with 16 bases left in between. CDR3 sequence: CASSAQGHVDGYTF. CDR3 DNA sequence: TGTGCCAGTAGTGCGCAGGGACATGTGGATGGCTACACCTTC.